This T cell receptor beta chain comes out of a study of blood T cell repertoires in COVID-19. Generated by immunoSEQ multiplex PCR, the TCRdb table keeps only in-frame clones and is missing some. The table records fewer than 250,000 clones, under 90% of them present only once. The CDR3 has 12 amino acids. Trimming pared 1 base from V and 11 bases from J, leaving 10 bases between. Germline assignment: CDR1 KGHSH and CDR2 LQKENI. Sequences were obtained from peripheral blood. This chain joins TRBV18 and TRBJ2-3; tentatively, D is TRBD2 (6 bases). This receptor was obtained from a woman over 75 with COVID-19, enrolled during active disease. As DNA, the CDR3 is TGTGCCAGCTCACCACGCGGCGGGGAGCAGTATTTT. Protein: CASSPRGGEQYF.